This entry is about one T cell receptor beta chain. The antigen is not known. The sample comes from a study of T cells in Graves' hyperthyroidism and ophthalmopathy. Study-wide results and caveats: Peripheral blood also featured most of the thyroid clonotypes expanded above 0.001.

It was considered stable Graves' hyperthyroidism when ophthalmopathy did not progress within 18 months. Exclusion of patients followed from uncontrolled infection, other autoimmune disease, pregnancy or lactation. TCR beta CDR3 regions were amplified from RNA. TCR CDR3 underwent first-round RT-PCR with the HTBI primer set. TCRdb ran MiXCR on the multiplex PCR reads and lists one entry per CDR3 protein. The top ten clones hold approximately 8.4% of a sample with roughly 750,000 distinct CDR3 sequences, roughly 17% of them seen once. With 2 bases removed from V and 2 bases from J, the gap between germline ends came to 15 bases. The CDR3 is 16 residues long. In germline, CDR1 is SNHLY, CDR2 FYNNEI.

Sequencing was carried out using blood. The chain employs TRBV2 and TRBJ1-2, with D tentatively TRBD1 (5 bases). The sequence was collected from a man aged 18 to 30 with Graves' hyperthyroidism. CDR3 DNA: TGTGCCAGCAGTGAAATAAGACAGCCGTTCAACTATGGCTACACCTTC. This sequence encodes CASSEIRQPFNYGYTF.